The 29 T cell receptor beta chains reported below all come from one sample, sequenced in a study of blood T cell repertoires in COVID-19. Repertoires were generated with immunoSEQ multiplex PCR, while TCRdb's copy carries only in-frame clones and drops some. The repertoire holds about 310,000 clones, around 86% seen once, with 1% in the top ten. The source material was peripheral blood. These receptor sequences come from a man in his fifties or sixties with active or convalescent COVID-19.

The chain employs TRBV19 and TRBJ1-3, with D hard to call. Germline V gene data show CDR1 as LNHDA and CDR2 as SQIVND (reference sequence). The CDR3 is made up of 14 amino acids. V dropped 5 bases and J dropped 1 base, with 9 bases sitting between them. For the CDR3, the DNA is TGTGCCAGTAGTCCCTCGGGATCTGGAAACACCATATATTTT. Its protein is CASSPSGSGNTIYF.

The chain employs TRBV18 and TRBJ1-1, with D perhaps matching TRBD1 (5 bases). The germline V and J ends were trimmed by 2 bases and 1 base, with 14 bases remaining between them. CDR3 length: 16 residues. CDR1 is KGHSH and CDR2 is LQKENI in the germline V gene. This CDR3 is CASSPKYGQGNTEAFF. CDR3 bases: TGTGCCAGCTCACCAAAGTATGGGCAGGGGAACACTGAAGCTTTCTTT. Together with reference TRBV18 and TRBJ1-1, the CDR3 gives the full variable domain: NAGVMQNPRHLVRRRGQEARLRCSPMKGHSHVYWYRQLPEEGLKFMVYLQKENIIDESGMPKERFSAEFPKEGPSILRIQQVVRGDSAAYFCASSPKYGQGNTEAFFGQGTRLTVV.

V and J are TRBV28 and TRBJ1-6; 12 nucleotides match TRBD1. Looked up from germline, CDR1 is MDHEN and CDR2 is SYDVKM. The CDR3 contains 17 residues. Germline trimming cut 3 bases from V and 0 bases from J; bases unmatched to any gene: 0. CDR3 in DNA: TGTGCCAGCAGTTTGGGACAGGGGGCCTCCTATAATTCACCCCTCCACTTT. Its translation is CASSLGQGASYNSPLHF.

The chain is built from TRBV20-1 and TRBJ2-1, with D perhaps matching TRBD1 (6 bases). Germline-derived CDR1 and CDR2 are DFQATT and SNEGSKA (reference sequence). Between the trimmed V and J ends, which lost 3 bases and 9 bases, there was a span of 15 bases. The CDR3 is 13 amino acids. CDR3 region: CSASFWRGGEQFF. CDR3 bases: TGCAGTGCTAGTTTTTGGCGAGGGGGTGAGCAGTTCTTC.

In nucleotides, the CDR3 is TGTGCCAGCAGTTACGAGGCGGGGTCCGAAAAACTGTTTTTT. Encoded protein: CASSYEAGSEKLFF. The genes are TRBV6-2 or TRBV6-3 and TRBJ1-4; D remains unclear. CDR1 and CDR2 from the germline V gene are MNHEY and SVGEGT. V was shortened by 2 bases and J by 8 bases, with 12 bases between the two germline ends. The CDR3 extends over 14 amino acids.

The rearrangement links TRBV7-9 to TRBJ2-7; TRBD2 matches at 7 bases. Germline CDR1 SEHNR, CDR2 FQNEAQ (reference sequence). The CDR3 runs to 13 residues. The V gene end was trimmed by 6 bases and the J gene end by 3 bases; junction bases not matched to a gene: 5. The CDR3 is CASSPGGLYEQYF. The CDR3 bases are TGTGCCAGCAGTCCGGGAGGCCTCTACGAGCAGTACTTC.

This sequence joins TRBV11-2 and TRBJ2-3, with D unclear. V lost 4 bases and J lost 10, with 9 bases in between. Germline CDR1 and CDR2: SGHAT and FQNNGV. CDR3 length: 11 amino acids. CDR3 sequence (DNA): TGTGCCAGCAGCTACACCCGTGCGCAGTATTTT. This sequence encodes CASSYTRAQYF. Using reference TRBV11-2 and TRBJ2-3 for the parts outside the CDR3, the full variable domain is EAGVAQSPRYKIIEKRQSVAFWCNPISGHATLYWYQQILGQGPKLLIQFQNNGVVDDSQLPKDRFSAERLKGVDSTLKIQPAKLEDSAVYLCASSYTRAQYFGPGTRLTVL.

V is TRBV14 and J is TRBJ2-5; 9 nucleotides match TRBD1. The ends lost 3 bases at V and 6 bases at J; junction bases unmatched: 5. The germline CDR1 and CDR2 sequences are SGHDN and FVKESK. This CDR3 comprises 14 residues. CDR3 nucleotide sequence: TGTGCCAGCAGCCAGCCGACAGGGGGGCAGACCCAGTACTTC. It codes for CASSQPTGGQTQYF.

The chain links TRBV4-3 to TRBJ1-4; TRBD1 aligns across 7 bases. This CDR3 spans 19 amino acids. With V trimmed by 4 bases and J by 7 bases, 21 bases remained unmatched. CDR1 is LGHNA, CDR2 YSLEER, per germline. As DNA, the CDR3 is TGCGCCAGCAGCCGAGGATATTCACAGGGGAGGCCCAGACGTGAAAAACTGTTTTTT. Protein product: CASSRGYSQGRPRREKLFF.

The rearrangement links TRBV14 to TRBJ2-1; D gene ambiguous. V was pared by 1 base and J by 4 bases, with 11 bases between. The CDR3 extends over 15 amino acids. Germline CDR1 is SGHDN and CDR2 is FVKESK. The CDR3 DNA sequence: TGTGCCAGCAGCCAAGTCGCTCGCAGGTACAATGAGCAGTTCTTC. Its translation: CASSQVARRYNEQFF.

V gene TRBV30 combines with J gene TRBJ2-7, with 10 bases aligning to TRBD2. V was pared by 2 bases and J by 4 bases, with 5 bases of the junction left unmatched. This CDR3 is built from 14 residues. Germline assignment: CDR1 GTSNPN and CDR2 SVGIG (reference sequence). The CDR3: CAWSWASGSYEQYF. CDR3 sequence (DNA): TGTGCCTGGAGTTGGGCTAGCGGGAGTTACGAGCAGTACTTC. Drawing the rest from reference TRBV30 and TRBJ2-7, the complete variable domain is SQTIHQWPATLVQPVGSPLSLECTVEGTSNPNLYWYRQAAGRGLQLLFYSVGIGQISSEVPQNLSASRPQDRQFILSSKKLLLSDSGFYLCAWSWASGSYEQYFGPGTRLTVT.

The V call is TRBV7-9, the J call TRBJ2-3; D is uncertain. Germline loops: CDR1 SEHNR, CDR2 FQNEAQ (reference sequence). This CDR3 has 13 amino acids. Trimming pared 0 bases from V and 5 bases from J, leaving 6 bases between. The CDR3 sequence is CASSLARVDTQYF. In nucleotides, the CDR3 is TGTGCCAGCAGCTTAGCCCGAGTAGATACGCAGTATTTT.

The table lists this clone with a count of one. V is TRBV2 and J is TRBJ2-7, with D perhaps TRBD2 (5 bases). The CDR3 is 13 residues long. Germline V gives CDR1 SNHLY, CDR2 FYNNEI. Trimming stripped 4 bases from V and 6 bases from J, with 13 bases between. For the CDR3, the DNA is TGTGCCAGCAGTGGGATTGTAGGAGGCGAGCAGTACTTC. Encoded protein: CASSGIVGGEQYF.

CDR3 sequence: CTSDHPSGPDSYEQYF. The CDR3 region has the DNA TGCACCAGCGATCATCCCTCAGGGCCCGACTCCTACGAGCAGTACTTC. The chain carries TRBV1 and TRBJ2-7; the DNA was not compared with TRBD1, the D call given in the table. TRBV1 is a listed pseudogene. The CDR3 sequence is 16 residues long.

This sequence joins TRBV28 and TRBJ1-1; D is uncertain. Per germline, CDR1 MDHEN and CDR2 SYDVKM. Trimming stripped 4 bases from V and 2 bases from J, with 14 bases between. The CDR3 totals 15 residues. As DNA, the CDR3 is TGTGCCAGCAGTTCCCCAGTTACCGTAAACACTGAAGCTTTCTTT. This codes for CASSSPVTVNTEAFF.

The chain uses TRBV7-9 and TRBJ2-7; 7 bases map to TRBD1. CDR1 and CDR2 from the germline V gene are SEHNR and FQNEAQ (reference sequence). The CDR3 runs 14 residues. J gave up 2 bases and V 5 bases, and 6 bases lay outside the gene matches. CDR3 coding DNA: TGTGCCAGCAGCCCTCGGGACAGTACCTACGAGCAGTACTTC. Protein sequence: CASSPRDSTYEQYF.

This clone was observed once. The rearrangement joins TRBV6-2 or TRBV6-3 to TRBJ1-2; TRBD1 aligns across 7 bases. V gave up 5 bases and J gave up 4 bases; unmatched junction bases: 10. The germline gives CDR1 MNHEY, CDR2 SVGEGT. The CDR3 runs to 15 residues. This chain's CDR3 is CASSNSGQWVYGYTF. CDR3 DNA sequence: TGTGCCAGCAGTAATTCGGGACAGTGGGTCTATGGCTACACCTTC.

This chain links TRBV28 with TRBJ1-4; perhaps TRBD1 as D (5 bases). There are 19 residues in the CDR3. Germline loops: CDR1 MDHEN, CDR2 SYDVKM. V was cut by 4 bases and J by 8 bases, with 29 bases left in between. The CDR3 loop reads CASSSHLGGTEGIGEKLFF. The CDR3 DNA is TGTGCCAGCAGTTCCCACTTGGGGGGGACCGAAGGCATTGGGGAAAAACTGTTTTTT.

CDR3 region: CASSTTGSGGYTF. The CDR3 DNA is TGTGCCAGCAGTACGACAGGGTCCGGTGGCTACACCTTC. This rearrangement joins TRBV6-5 to TRBJ1-2; 7 nucleotides agree with TRBD1. The CDR3 is made up of 13 amino acids. V trimming: 5 bases; J trimming: 7 bases; junction bases outside the gene matches: 7. CDR1 and CDR2 from the germline V gene are MNHEY and SVGAGI.

This clone was detected only a few times. The J gene is TRBJ1-5, the V gene TRBV29-1; TRBD1 might be the D (5 bases). The CDR3 extends over 16 amino acids. V shed 4 bases and J shed 2 bases, with 18 bases lying between them. Germline lookup yields CDR1 SQVTM and CDR2 ANQGSEA. The CDR3 loop is CSVASAGGVGNQPQHF. CDR3 nucleotides: TGCAGCGTTGCAAGCGCTGGGGGGGTAGGCAATCAGCCCCAGCATTTT.

The V and J genes are TRBV7-8 and TRBJ2-3, with 9 bases matching TRBD2. The germline V gene has CDR1 SGHVS and CDR2 FQNEAQ. The CDR3 is made up of 17 amino acids. V shed 3 bases and J 0 bases; nucleotides not matched to a gene: 7. CDR3 in amino acids: CASSFSRLAASTDTQYF. The CDR3 DNA follows: TGTGCCAGCAGCTTCTCCCGACTAGCGGCTAGCACAGATACGCAGTATTTT.

The gene calls are TRBV2 and TRBJ1-5, with TRBD1 as a possible D gene (6 bases). This CDR3 comprises 16 residues. Germline CDR1 and CDR2: SNHLY and FYNNEI. The V end was cut by 4 bases, the J end by 1 base, with 14 bases between. The CDR3 here is CASSATGGSSNQPQHF. As DNA, the CDR3 is TGTGCCAGCAGTGCGACAGGAGGCTCCAGCAATCAGCCCCAGCATTTT.

The gene calls are TRBV6-5 and TRBJ1-5, with 7 bases identical to TRBD1. V dropped 8 bases and J dropped 4; count of bases not matched to a gene: 8. The CDR3 is 14 residues long. Germline CDR1 is MNHEY and CDR2 is SVGAGI. The DNA of the CDR3 is TGTGCCAGCCTTTCGGACAGGCTTAATCAGCCCCAGCATTTT. As protein: CASLSDRLNQPQHF.

The CDR3 region has the DNA TGCAGCGTTGCAGGGACTAGAAACAATGAGCAGTTCTTC. This sequence encodes CSVAGTRNNEQFF. V and J are TRBV29-1 and TRBJ2-1, with 8 nucleotides matching TRBD2. CDR3 size: 13 residues. V was clipped by 4 bases and J by 5 bases; unmatched bases: 4. Germline values: CDR1 SQVTM, CDR2 ANQGSEA.

The rearrangement joins TRBV5-5 to TRBJ2-3, with a possible D match to TRBD1 (6 bases). V was trimmed by 0 bases and J by 4 bases, leaving 9 bases between them. Germline values: CDR1 SGHKS, CDR2 YYEKEE (reference sequence). The CDR3 is 14 residues long. DNA for the CDR3: TGTGCCAGCAGCTTGGTACAGGGCCCAGATACGCAGTATTTT. Translated: CASSLVQGPDTQYF.

For this clone: This sample also contains other DNA sequences that code for the same CDR3. The chain combines TRBV18 with TRBJ1-5; a weak D match, TRBD1 (5 bases). Germline loops: CDR1 KGHSH, CDR2 LQKENI. CDR3 length: 13 residues. Trimming pared 1 base from V and 4 bases from J, leaving 5 bases between. CDR3 protein: CASSPQGNQPQHF. CDR3 in DNA: TGTGCCAGCTCACCACAGGGGAATCAGCCCCAGCATTTT. Full variable domain (outside the CDR3, taken from reference TRBV18 and TRBJ1-5): NAGVMQNPRHLVRRRGQEARLRCSPMKGHSHVYWYRQLPEEGLKFMVYLQKENIIDESGMPKERFSAEFPKEGPSILRIQQVVRGDSAAYFCASSPQGNQPQHFGDGTRLSIL.

The J gene is TRBJ2-2, the V gene TRBV28, with D possibly matching TRBD1 (5 bases). This CDR3 has 15 amino acids. Germline CDR1 is MDHEN and CDR2 is SYDVKM. The V and J ends lost 3 bases and 0 bases respectively, with 8 bases between them. CDR3 residues: CASSLTVANTGELFF. In nucleotides, the CDR3 is TGTGCCAGCAGTTTGACAGTCGCGAACACCGGGGAGCTGTTTTTT.

This clone has just one count. V and J are TRBV10-1 and TRBJ2-4, with D possibly being TRBD2 (6 bases). The CDR3 sequence is 17 residues long. The germline V gene has CDR1 WNHNN and CDR2 SYGVQD (reference sequence). Trimming shortened V by 3 bases and J by 0 bases, and 15 bases separated the two germline ends. The CDR3 sequence is CASSDSTRGLAKNIQYF. The CDR3 DNA reads as TGCGCCAGCAGTGATTCCACACGGGGACTAGCCAAAAACATTCAGTACTTC.

V usage is TRBV20-1 and J usage is TRBJ1-5, with a weak D call TRBD1 (5 bases). The V end lost 3 bases, the J end lost 0 bases, and 12 bases lay between the germline ends. Germline loops: CDR1 DFQATT, CDR2 SNEGSKA (reference sequence). This CDR3 comprises 15 residues. The CDR3 reads CSASGDRNSNQPQHF. The CDR3 coding sequence is TGCAGTGCTAGTGGAGACAGAAATAGCAATCAGCCCCAGCATTTT.